The rows below give T cell receptor beta chains drawn from one sample of a study of T-cell memory formation after mild COVID-19. MiXCR, applied by TCRdb to the 5' RACE reads, yields one record per CDR3 protein. The table includes about 160,000 distinct CDR3 sequences, around 30% detected once. Sequences were obtained from PBMCs or a T cell subset sorted from them (not recorded which). Source of these receptors: an adult woman who had mild COVID-19 (a few samples of this study predate the infection). Cell type and time point are not known. The CDR3 runs from the conserved cysteine through the conserved F or W. The D gene is left open where the match is weak. Clone size is stated in some rows and not others, as once, few, many or a class when expanded.

v_call	cdr3_length	d_call	j_call	clone_size	cdr3_aa	cdr3_nt
TRBV29-1	12	-	TRBJ2-1	few	CSVAPQGDEQFF	TGCAGCGTTGCCCCCCAGGGCGATGAGCAGTTCTTC
TRBV7-9	14	-	TRBJ2-1	few	CASSLDWDSGEQFF	TGTGCCAGCAGCTTAGACTGGGACTCGGGAGAGCAGTTCTTC
TRBV9	15	TRBD2	TRBJ2-1	-	CASSVASGETNEQFF	TGTGCCAGCAGCGTAGCTAGCGGTGAAACCAATGAGCAGTTCTTC
TRBV4-1	15	-	TRBJ1-1	-	CASSQEGVMKTEAFF	TGCGCCAGCAGCCAAGAGGGGGTAATGAAGACTGAAGCTTTCTTT
TRBV5-6	18	TRBD2	TRBJ2-4	few	CASSSSGPRGLAKNIQYF	TGTGCCAGCAGCTCTAGCGGTCCTAGAGGGCTAGCCAAAAACATTCAGTACTTC
TRBV7-2	17	-	TRBJ2-3	-	CASSLKGGGTSTDTQYF	TGTGCCAGCAGCTTAAAGGGAGGCGGCACTAGCACAGATACGCAGTATTTT
TRBV12-3/TRBV12-4	14	-	TRBJ2-7	-	CASSVPGLTYEQYF	TGTGCCAGCAGTGTGCCGGGACTTACGTACGAGCAGTACTTC
TRBV19	13	-	TRBJ2-7	-	CASSTQGTYEQYF	TGTGCCAGTAGTACGCAGGGTACCTACGAGCAGTACTTC
TRBV5-5	16	TRBD1	TRBJ2-1	few	CASSTPGQGTYNEQFF	TGTGCCAGCAGCACCCCGGGACAGGGTACCTACAATGAGCAGTTCTTC
TRBV11-3	11	-	TRBJ2-1	-	CASRRGVEQFF	TGTGCCAGCCGCCGAGGGGTAGAGCAGTTCTTC
TRBV4-2	15	TRBD2	TRBJ2-7	-	CASSHPSGRAGEQYF	TGTGCCAGCAGTCACCCCAGCGGGAGGGCCGGGGAGCAGTACTTC
TRBV9	16	-	TRBJ2-7	-	CASSVASGGSSYEQYF	TGTGCCAGCAGCGTAGCAAGTGGCGGTTCCTCCTACGAGCAGTACTTC
TRBV6-5	16	-	TRBJ2-5	few	CASSYSIPGGRETQYF	TGTGCCAGCAGTTACTCGATTCCGGGGGGCCGGGAGACCCAGTACTTC
TRBV29-1	13	-	TRBJ2-5	-	CSVEGRAQETQYF	TGCAGCGTTGAAGGAAGGGCCCAAGAGACCCAGTACTTC
TRBV7-9	15	-	TRBJ1-2	-	CASSLVSTEVGGYTF	TGTGCCAGCAGCTTAGTGTCGACAGAGGTGGGCGGCTACACCTTC
TRBV4-2	16	-	TRBJ2-4	-	CASSQESTIAKNIQYF	TGTGCCAGCAGCCAAGAATCCACAATAGCCAAAAACATTCAGTACTTC
TRBV9	14	-	TRBJ1-1	few	CASSVEQGPTEAFF	TGTGCCAGCAGCGTAGAACAGGGTCCCACTGAAGCTTTCTTT
TRBV20-1	14	TRBD1	TRBJ2-1	-	CSASSGTGGIEQFF	TGCAGTGCTAGTAGCGGGACAGGGGGCATTGAGCAGTTCTTC
TRBV5-1	13	-	TRBJ2-7	-	CASSLKDSYEQYF	TGCGCCAGCAGCTTAAAGGACAGCTACGAGCAGTACTTC
TRBV25-1	14	-	TRBJ1-1	once	CASSETSMNTEAFF	TGTGCCAGCAGTGAAACATCAATGAACACTGAAGCTTTCTTT
TRBV14	15	TRBD2	TRBJ2-1	few	CASSQVIGLDNEQFF	TGTGCCAGCAGCCAAGTAATAGGACTAGACAATGAGCAGTTCTTC
TRBV29-1	15	TRBD2	TRBJ2-1	-	CSVVAGIHSYNEQFF	TGCAGCGTTGTAGCGGGTATCCACTCCTACAATGAGCAGTTCTTC
TRBV6-5	15	TRBD2	TRBJ2-1	-	CASSYRLAGGGEQFF	TGTGCCAGCAGTTACCGACTAGCGGGGGGAGGCGAGCAGTTCTTC
TRBV6-5	16	-	TRBJ2-5	-	CASSPLRGGARETQYF	TGTGCCAGCAGCCCTCTCCGAGGGGGGGCGCGGGAGACCCAGTACTTC
TRBV5-4	13	-	TRBJ2-3	-	CASSLTGGNTQYF	TGTGCCAGCAGTCTCACCGGGGGAAATACGCAGTATTTT
TRBV29-1	12	-	TRBJ2-5	-	CSVDPRRETQYF	TGCAGCGTTGATCCGAGGAGGGAGACCCAGTACTTC
TRBV5-4	17	TRBD2	TRBJ2-5	once	CASSFGSRLAGGETQYF	TGTGCCAGCAGCTTTGGAAGTAGACTAGCGGGAGGGGAGACCCAGTACTTC
TRBV13	17	TRBD2	TRBJ2-5	-	CASSLVGLAGVEETQYF	TGTGCCAGCAGCTTAGTGGGACTAGCGGGAGTCGAGGAGACCCAGTACTTC
TRBV5-1	12	TRBD1	TRBJ1-2	once	CASGQGNYGYTF	TGCGCCAGCGGACAGGGTAACTATGGCTACACCTTC
TRBV29-1	14	-	TRBJ1-2	few	CSARTVTFFYGYTF	TGCAGCGCCAGGACAGTCACCTTTTTCTATGGCTACACCTTC
TRBV30	13	-	TRBJ1-2	few	CAWTEPANYGYTF	TGTGCCTGGACGGAGCCAGCTAACTATGGCTACACCTTC
TRBV18	15	TRBD1	TRBJ2-2	-	CASSFGTANTGELFF	TGTGCCAGCTCATTCGGGACAGCGAACACCGGGGAGCTGTTTTTT
TRBV20-1	16	-	TRBJ1-3	-	CSARRAGTGLGNTIYF	TGCAGTGCTAGGAGGGCGGGAACGGGGCTCGGAAACACCATATATTTT
TRBV27	13	TRBD1	TRBJ2-1	few	CASTGQGAGEQFF	TGTGCCAGCACAGGACAGGGGGCAGGTGAGCAGTTCTTC
TRBV5-5	19	-	TRBJ2-2	-	CASTSLSLVYAGNTGELFF	TGTGCCAGCACCTCCCTGAGTTTGGTTTATGCGGGGAACACCGGGGAGCTGTTTTTT
TRBV19	15	TRBD1	TRBJ1-1	-	CASRGTGYADTEAFF	TGTGCCAGTAGGGGGACAGGGTACGCGGACACTGAAGCTTTCTTT
TRBV7-6	15	TRBD2	TRBJ2-1	-	CASSLLGGAGNEQFF	TGTGCCAGCAGCTTACTCGGGGGGGCCGGGAATGAGCAGTTCTTC
TRBV5-1	14	-	TRBJ1-5	few	CASSLAGQGGPQHF	TGCGCCAGCAGCTTGGCCGGGCAGGGAGGGCCCCAGCATTTT
TRBV7-2	16	-	TRBJ2-1	few	CASSLVQGLRGNEQFF	TGTGCCAGCAGCTTAGTACAGGGTCTTCGGGGGAATGAGCAGTTCTTC
TRBV6-6	19	TRBD1	TRBJ1-5	-	CASSYSTGLVDPSDQPQHF	TGTGCCAGCAGTTACTCGACAGGGTTGGTTGATCCATCCGATCAGCCCCAGCATTTT
TRBV24-1	12	-	TRBJ2-7	-	CATSDESYEQYF	TGTGCCACCAGTGACGAATCCTACGAGCAGTACTTC
TRBV12-3/TRBV12-4	17	TRBD1	TRBJ2-1	-	CASSSLPRQGISNEQFF	TGTGCCAGCAGTTCTTTGCCTCGACAGGGGATTAGCAATGAGCAGTTCTTC
TRBV24-1	14	-	TRBJ2-2	few	CATRSSLNTGELFF	TGTGCCACCAGGTCTAGCTTGAACACCGGGGAGCTGTTTTTT
TRBV2	11	-	TRBJ2-4	-	CASSSGNIQYF	TGTGCCAGCAGCAGCGGAAACATTCAGTACTTC
TRBV12-3/TRBV12-4	15	-	TRBJ1-3	few	CASRLRGGTGNTIYF	TGTGCCAGCAGACTCCGAGGGGGGACTGGAAACACCATATATTTT
TRBV7-8	16	TRBD2	TRBJ2-1	few	CASSFWTSGVYNEQFF	TGTGCCAGCAGCTTCTGGACTAGCGGGGTATACAATGAGCAGTTCTTC
TRBV7-9	17	TRBD2	TRBJ2-3	many	CASSFRTSGDVTDTQYF	TGTGCCAGCAGCTTCCGTACTAGCGGGGACGTTACAGATACGCAGTATTTT
TRBV5-1	17	TRBD2	TRBJ2-1	few	CASSLGLAGGPLNEQFF	TGCGCCAGCAGCCTAGGACTAGCGGGGGGGCCACTGAATGAGCAGTTCTTC
TRBV6-2/TRBV6-3	16	-	TRBJ2-1	-	CASSYGTGGGYNEQFF	TGTGCCAGCAGTTACGGCACAGGGGGAGGGTACAATGAGCAGTTCTTC
TRBV9	18	TRBD2	TRBJ2-3	few	CASSVLLAGVSETDTQYF	TGTGCCAGCAGCGTATTGCTAGCGGGAGTTTCCGAGACAGATACGCAGTATTTT
TRBV5-1	15	TRBD1	TRBJ2-3	-	CASSDGTGQADTQYF	TGCGCCAGCAGCGACGGGACAGGGCAAGCAGATACGCAGTATTTT
TRBV18	13	-	TRBJ2-7	-	CASSEQGTYEQYF	TGTGCCAGCTCAGAACAGGGTACCTACGAGCAGTACTTC
TRBV7-9	15	TRBD2	TRBJ2-7	-	CASSQGLAAAYEQYF	TGTGCCAGCAGCCAAGGACTAGCGGCCGCCTACGAGCAGTACTTC